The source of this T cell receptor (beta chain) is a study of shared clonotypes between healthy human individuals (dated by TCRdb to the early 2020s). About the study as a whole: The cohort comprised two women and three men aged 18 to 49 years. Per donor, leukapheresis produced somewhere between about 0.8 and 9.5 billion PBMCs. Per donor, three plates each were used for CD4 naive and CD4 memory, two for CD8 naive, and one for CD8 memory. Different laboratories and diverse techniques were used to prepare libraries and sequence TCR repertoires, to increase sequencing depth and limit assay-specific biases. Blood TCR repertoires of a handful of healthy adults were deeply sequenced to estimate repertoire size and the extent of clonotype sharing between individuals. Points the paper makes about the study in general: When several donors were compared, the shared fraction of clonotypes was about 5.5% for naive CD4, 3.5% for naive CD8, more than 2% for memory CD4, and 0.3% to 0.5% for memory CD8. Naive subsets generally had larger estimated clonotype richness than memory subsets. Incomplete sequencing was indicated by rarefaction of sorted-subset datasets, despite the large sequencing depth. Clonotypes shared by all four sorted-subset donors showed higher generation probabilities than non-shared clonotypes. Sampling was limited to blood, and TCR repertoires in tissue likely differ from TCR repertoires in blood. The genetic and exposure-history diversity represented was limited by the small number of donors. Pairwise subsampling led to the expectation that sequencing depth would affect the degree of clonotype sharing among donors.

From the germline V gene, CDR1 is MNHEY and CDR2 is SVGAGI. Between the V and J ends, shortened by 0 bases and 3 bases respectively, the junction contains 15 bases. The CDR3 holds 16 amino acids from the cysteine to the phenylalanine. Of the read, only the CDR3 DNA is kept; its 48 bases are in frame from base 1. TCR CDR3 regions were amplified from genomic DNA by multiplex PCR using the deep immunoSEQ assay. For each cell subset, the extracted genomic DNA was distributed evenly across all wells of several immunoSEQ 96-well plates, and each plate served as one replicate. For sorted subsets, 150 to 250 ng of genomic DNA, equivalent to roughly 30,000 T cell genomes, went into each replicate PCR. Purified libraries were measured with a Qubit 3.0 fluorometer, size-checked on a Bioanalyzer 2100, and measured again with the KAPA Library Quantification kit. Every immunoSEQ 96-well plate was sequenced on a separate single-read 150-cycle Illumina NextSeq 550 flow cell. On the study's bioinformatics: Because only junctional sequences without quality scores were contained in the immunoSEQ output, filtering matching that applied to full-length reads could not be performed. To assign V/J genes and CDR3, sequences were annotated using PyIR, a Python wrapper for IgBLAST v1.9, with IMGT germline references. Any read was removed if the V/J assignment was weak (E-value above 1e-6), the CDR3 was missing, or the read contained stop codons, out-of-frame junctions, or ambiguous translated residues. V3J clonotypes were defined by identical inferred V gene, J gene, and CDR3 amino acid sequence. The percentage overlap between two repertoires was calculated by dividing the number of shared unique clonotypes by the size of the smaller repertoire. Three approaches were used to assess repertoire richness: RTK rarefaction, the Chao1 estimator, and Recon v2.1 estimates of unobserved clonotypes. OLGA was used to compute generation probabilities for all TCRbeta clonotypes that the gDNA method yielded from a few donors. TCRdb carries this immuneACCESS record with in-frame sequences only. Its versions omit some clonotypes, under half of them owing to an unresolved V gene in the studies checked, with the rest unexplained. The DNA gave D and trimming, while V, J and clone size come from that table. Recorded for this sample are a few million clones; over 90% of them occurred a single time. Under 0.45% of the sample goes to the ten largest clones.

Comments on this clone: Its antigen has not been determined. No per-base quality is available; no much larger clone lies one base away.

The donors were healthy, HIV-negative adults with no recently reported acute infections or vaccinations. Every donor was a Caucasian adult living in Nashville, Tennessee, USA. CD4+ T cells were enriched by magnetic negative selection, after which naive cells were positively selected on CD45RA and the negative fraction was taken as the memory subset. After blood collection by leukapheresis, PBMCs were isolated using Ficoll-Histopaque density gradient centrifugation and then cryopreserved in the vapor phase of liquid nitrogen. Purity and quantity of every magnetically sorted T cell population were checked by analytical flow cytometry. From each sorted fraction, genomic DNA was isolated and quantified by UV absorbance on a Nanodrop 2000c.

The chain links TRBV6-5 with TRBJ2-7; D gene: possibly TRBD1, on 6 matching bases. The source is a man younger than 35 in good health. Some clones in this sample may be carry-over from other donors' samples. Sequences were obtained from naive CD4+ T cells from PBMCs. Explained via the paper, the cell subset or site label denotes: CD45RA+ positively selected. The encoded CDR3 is CASSYSYSGDYYEQYF. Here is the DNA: TGTGCCAGCAGTTACTCGTACTCAGGGGATTACTACGAGCAGTACTTC.